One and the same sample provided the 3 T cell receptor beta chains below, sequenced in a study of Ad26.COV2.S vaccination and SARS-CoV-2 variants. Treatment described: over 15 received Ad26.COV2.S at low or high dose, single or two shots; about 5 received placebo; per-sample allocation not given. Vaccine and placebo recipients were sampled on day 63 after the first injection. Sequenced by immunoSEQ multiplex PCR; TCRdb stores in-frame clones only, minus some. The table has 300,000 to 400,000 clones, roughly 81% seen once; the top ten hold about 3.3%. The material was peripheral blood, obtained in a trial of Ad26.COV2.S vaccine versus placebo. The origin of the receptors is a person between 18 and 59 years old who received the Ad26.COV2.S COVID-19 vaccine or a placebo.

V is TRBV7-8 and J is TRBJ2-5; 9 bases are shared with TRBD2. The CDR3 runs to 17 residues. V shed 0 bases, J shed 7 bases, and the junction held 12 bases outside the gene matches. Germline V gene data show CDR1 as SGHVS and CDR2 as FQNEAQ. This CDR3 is CASSLASGGQLRGTQYF. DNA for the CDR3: TGTGCCAGCAGCTTAGCTAGCGGGGGACAACTCCGAGGGACCCAGTACTTC.

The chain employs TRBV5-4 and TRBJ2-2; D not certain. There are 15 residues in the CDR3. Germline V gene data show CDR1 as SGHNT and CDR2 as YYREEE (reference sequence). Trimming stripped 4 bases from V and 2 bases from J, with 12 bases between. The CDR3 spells CASSHAGVNTGELFF. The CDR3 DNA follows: TGTGCCAGCAGCCACGCTGGGGTTAACACCGGGGAGCTGTTTTTT. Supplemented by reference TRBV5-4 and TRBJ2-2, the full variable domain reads ETGVTQSPTHLIKTRGQQVTLRCSSQSGHNTVSWYQQALGQGPQFIFQYYREEENGRGNFPPRFSGLQFPNYSSELNVNALELDDSALYLCASSHAGVNTGELFFGEGSRLTVL.

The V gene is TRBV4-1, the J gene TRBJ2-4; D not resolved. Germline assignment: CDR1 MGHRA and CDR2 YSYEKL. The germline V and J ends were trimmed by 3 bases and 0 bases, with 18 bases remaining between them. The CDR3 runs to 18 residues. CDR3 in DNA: TGCGCCAGCAGCCACTCGAAGATGGTGTCGGTAGCCAAAAACATTCAGTACTTC. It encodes CASSHSKMVSVAKNIQYF.